Included here is one TCR beta chain sequence, with context. Its antigen is as yet unknown. This sample stems from a study of early T cells in non-severe SARS-CoV-2 infection. Study in general: The study sequenced bulk RNA from unsorted whole blood, with chains unpaired.

In the library, individual cDNA molecules carried attached unique molecular identifiers. TCRdb re-analysed the 5' RACE reads in MiXCR, keeping a single row per CDR3 protein. The sample shows tens of thousands of distinct CDR3 sequences, about 7% of them seen only once. Study-level results: Matching with VDJdb favored anti-spike CD8 responses (missing private and CD4 specificities).

The TCR comes from an adult who was a healthcare worker with PCR-confirmed SARS-CoV-2 infection or an uninfected control (not recorded which). Sample: whole blood.

The CDR3 loop is CASSSGTGRQPQHF. For the CDR3, the DNA is TGTGCCAGCAGCTCCGGGACAGGGAGGCAGCCCCAGCATTTT. The chain uses TRBV3-1 and TRBJ1-5, with TRBD1 matching 9 bases. V lost 5 bases, J lost 7 bases, and 6 bases stayed unmatched. The CDR3 contains 14 residues. Per germline, CDR1 LGHDT and CDR2 YNNKEL (reference sequence).